This entry is about one T cell receptor (beta chain). At least ten counts were recorded for this clonotype. The specificity of this receptor is unknown. Base-call qualities are not available, and no considerably larger clone is one nucleotide away. This sample is part of a study of early T cells in non-severe SARS-CoV-2 infection listed by TCRdb under 2021. About the study as a whole: TCR sequencing used bulk RNA from unsorted whole blood, so alpha and beta chains could not be paired. General conclusions and limits of the study: VDJdb matching was skewed toward anti-spike CD8 responses and likely underestimated virus-specific expansions by missing private and CD4 specificities.

A case-control design nested within a healthcare worker cohort in London, UK, was used, with weekly nasopharyngeal swab PCR tests and blood sampling performed. Healthcare workers were enrolled in the week of the UK lockdown, from 23 to 31 March 2020, and were followed every week for up to roughly 15 weeks. The library relied on 5' RACE. This sample was sequenced with a NextSeq 500. To correct for sequencing error and PCR bias, the TCR library protocol tagged individual cDNA molecules with unique molecular identifiers. TCR alpha and beta chains were both sequenced, and the abundances of alpha and beta sequences in each sample were closely correlated with each other. Turning to the authors' computational methods: Decombinator V4 was used to annotate the V gene, J gene and CDR3 of the TCR sequences. TCRs were defined as expanded if a significant change between any two time points was detected under a Poisson model with p below 0.0001. TCR abundances were normalised to the total number of TCRs sequenced per sample and expressed as counts per million. MAIT TCRs were defined by TRAV1-2 paired with TRAJ12, TRAJ20 or TRAJ33, and iNKT TCRs by TRAV10 paired with TRAJ18. VDJdb, accessed 1 November 2021, was searched for CMV, EBV and SARS-CoV-2 annotated TCRs, with TCRs annotated for multiple antigens excluded. TCRdb itself trimmed the public reads at Q25 with fastp, ran MiXCR and retained productive beta chains. Rows are unified per CDR3 protein, each entry keeping the most common DNA and genes. The V and J calls here are based on TCRdb, not the publication. The sample contains roughly 93,000 distinct CDR3 sequences, roughly 15% of them found a single time. The ten largest clones add up to just under 0.6% of the sample.

The germline V gene gives CDR1 as SGHTA and CDR2 as FQGNSA. Counted from cysteine to phenylalanine, this CDR3 has 14 amino acids. Left in the record is the CDR3 DNA by itself, 42 bases read in frame from the first base. V and J lose 6 bases and 0 bases, and a span of 9 bases separates them. Sequences were obtained from whole blood. The chain is encoded by TRBV7-2 joined to TRBJ2-1; TRBD2 could be the D gene, as 7 bases match. The receptor was isolated from an adult who was a healthcare worker with PCR-confirmed SARS-CoV-2 infection or an uninfected control (not recorded which). The bases read TGTGCCAGCAGAGGGGGGGGCTCCTACAATGAGCAGTTCTTC. Translated, it gives CASRGGGSYNEQFF.